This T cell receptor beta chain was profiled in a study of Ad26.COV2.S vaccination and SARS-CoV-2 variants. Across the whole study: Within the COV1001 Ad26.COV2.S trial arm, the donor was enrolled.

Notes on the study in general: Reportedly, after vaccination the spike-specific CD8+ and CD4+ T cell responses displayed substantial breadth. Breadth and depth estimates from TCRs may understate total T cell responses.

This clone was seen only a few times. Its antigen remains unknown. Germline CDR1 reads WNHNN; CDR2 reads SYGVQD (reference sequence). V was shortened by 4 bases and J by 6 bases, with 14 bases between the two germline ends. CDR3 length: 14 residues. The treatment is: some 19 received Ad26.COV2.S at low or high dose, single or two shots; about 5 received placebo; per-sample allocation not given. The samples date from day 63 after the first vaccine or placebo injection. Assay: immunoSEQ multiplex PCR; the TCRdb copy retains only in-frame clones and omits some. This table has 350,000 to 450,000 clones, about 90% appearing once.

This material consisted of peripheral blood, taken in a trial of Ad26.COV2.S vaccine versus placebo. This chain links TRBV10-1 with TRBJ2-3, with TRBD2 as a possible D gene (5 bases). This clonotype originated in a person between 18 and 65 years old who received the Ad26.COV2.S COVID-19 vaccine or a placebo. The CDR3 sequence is CASSVTPRADTQYF. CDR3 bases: TGCGCCAGCAGTGTTACTCCGCGGGCGGATACGCAGTATTTT.